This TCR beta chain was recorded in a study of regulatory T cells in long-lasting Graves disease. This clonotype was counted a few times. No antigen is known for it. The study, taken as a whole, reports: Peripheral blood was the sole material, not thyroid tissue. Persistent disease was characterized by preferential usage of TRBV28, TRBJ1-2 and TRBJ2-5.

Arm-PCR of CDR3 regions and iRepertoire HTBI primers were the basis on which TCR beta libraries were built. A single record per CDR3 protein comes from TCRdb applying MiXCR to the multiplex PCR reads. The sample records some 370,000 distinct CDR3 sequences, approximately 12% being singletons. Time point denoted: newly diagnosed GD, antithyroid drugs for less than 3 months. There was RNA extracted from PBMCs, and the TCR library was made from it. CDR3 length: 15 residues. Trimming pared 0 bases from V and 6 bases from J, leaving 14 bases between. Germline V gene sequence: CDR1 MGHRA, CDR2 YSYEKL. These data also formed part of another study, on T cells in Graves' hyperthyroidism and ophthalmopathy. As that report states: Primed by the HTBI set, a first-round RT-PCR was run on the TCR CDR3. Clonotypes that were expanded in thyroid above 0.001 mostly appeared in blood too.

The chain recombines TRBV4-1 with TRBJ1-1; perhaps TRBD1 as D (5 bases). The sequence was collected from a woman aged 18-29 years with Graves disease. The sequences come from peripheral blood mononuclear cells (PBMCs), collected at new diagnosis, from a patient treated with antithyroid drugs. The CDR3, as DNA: TGCGCCAGCAGCCAAGATGGGACCCTGGGGTCTGAAGCTTTCTTT. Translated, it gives CASSQDGTLGSEAFF.